This note documents a single T cell receptor beta chain sequence. The antigen remains undetermined. The CDR3 is 14 amino acids. CDR1 is DFQATT, CDR2 SNEGSKA, per germline (reference sequence). V was cut by 0 bases and J by 3 bases, with 9 bases left in between. This specimen comes from a study of post-analysis software for immune sequencing data. General study findings and limits: TRBV5-6, TRBV5-1 and TRBV20-1 were among a few TRBV segments more frequent in patients than controls. Significantly decreased normalized Chao1 diversity was recorded for multiple sclerosis patients relative to controls.

TCR beta libraries were prepared from cDNA with unique molecular identifiers. TCRdb re-called the PCR reads through MiXCR, storing one row per CDR3 protein. The repertoire holds roughly 670,000 distinct CDR3 sequences, with approximately 59% as singletons. The source of this sequence is a girl aged 2 to 9 with multiple sclerosis. This chain links TRBV20-1 with TRBJ2-1; D gene ambiguous. The source material was blood. The CDR3 here is CSARDVVNYNEQFF. DNA of the CDR3: TGCAGTGCTAGAGATGTGGTAAACTACAATGAGCAGTTCTTC.